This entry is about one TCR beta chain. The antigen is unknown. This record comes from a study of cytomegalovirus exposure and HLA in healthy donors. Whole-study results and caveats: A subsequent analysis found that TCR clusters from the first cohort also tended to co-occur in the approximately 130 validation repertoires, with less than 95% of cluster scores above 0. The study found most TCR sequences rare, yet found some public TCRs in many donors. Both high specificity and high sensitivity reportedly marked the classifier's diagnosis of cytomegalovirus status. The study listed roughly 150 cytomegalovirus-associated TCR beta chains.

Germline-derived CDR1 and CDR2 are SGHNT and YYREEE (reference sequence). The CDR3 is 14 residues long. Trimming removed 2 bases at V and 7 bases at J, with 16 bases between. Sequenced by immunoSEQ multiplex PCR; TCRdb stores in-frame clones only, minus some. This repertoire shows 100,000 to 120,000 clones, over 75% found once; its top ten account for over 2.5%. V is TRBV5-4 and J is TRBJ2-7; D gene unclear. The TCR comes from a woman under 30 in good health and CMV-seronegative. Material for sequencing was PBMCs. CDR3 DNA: TGTGCCAGCAGCTTAAGTGACAACCCCTGGGAGCAGTACTTC. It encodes CASSLSDNPWEQYF.